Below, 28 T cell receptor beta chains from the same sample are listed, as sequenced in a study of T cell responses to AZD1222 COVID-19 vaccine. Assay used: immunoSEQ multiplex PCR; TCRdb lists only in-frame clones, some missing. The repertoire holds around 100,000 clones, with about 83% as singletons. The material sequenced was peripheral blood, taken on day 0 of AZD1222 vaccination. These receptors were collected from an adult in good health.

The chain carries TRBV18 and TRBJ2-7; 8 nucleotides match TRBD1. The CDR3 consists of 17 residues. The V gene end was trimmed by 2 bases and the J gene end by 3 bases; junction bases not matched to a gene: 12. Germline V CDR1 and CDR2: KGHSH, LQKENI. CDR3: CASSPYVRGQANYEQYF. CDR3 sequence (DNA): TGTGCCAGCTCACCATACGTGAGGGGACAGGCGAACTACGAGCAGTACTTC. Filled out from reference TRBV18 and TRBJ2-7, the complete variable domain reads NAGVMQNPRHLVRRRGQEARLRCSPMKGHSHVYWYRQLPEEGLKFMVYLQKENIIDESGMPKERFSAEFPKEGPSILRIQQVVRGDSAAYFCASSPYVRGQANYEQYFGPGTRLTVT.

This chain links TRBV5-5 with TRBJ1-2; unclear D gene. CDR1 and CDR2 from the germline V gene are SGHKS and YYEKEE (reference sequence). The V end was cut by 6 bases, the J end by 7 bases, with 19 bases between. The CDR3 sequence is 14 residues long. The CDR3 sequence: CASIPVAGPAGYTF. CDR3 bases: TGTGCCAGCATTCCCGTGGCAGGCCCTGCTGGCTACACCTTC.

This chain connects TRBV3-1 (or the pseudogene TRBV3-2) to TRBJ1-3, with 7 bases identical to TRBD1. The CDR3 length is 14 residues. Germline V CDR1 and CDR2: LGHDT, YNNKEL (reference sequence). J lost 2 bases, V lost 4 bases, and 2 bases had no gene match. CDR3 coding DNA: TGTGCCAGCAGCCCCGGACAGGCTGGAAACACCATATATTTT. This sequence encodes CASSPGQAGNTIYF.

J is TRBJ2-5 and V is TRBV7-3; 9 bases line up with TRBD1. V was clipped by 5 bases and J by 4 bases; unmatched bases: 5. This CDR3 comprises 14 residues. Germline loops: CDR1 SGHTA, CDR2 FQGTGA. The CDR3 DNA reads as TGTGCCAGCAGCACCGGGACAGGGTTAGAGACCCAGTACTTC. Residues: CASSTGTGLETQYF.

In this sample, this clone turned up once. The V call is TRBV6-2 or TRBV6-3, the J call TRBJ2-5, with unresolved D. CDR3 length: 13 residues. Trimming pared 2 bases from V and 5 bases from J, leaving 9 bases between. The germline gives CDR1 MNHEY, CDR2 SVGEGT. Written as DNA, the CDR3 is TGTGCCAGCAGTTACAGGGCTCGGGAGACCCAGTACTTC. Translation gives CASSYRARETQYF.

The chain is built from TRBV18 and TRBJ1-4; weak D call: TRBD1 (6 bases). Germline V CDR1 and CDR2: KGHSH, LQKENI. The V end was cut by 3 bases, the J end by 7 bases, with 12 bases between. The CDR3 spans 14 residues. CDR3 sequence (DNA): TGTGCCAGCTCACCTGGGGGGGCGAGTGAAAAACTGTTTTTT. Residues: CASSPGGASEKLFF.

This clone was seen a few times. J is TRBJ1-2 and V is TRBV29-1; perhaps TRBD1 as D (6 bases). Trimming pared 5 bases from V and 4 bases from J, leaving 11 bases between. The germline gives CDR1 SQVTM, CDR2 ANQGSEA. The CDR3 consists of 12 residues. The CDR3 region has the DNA TGCAGCGTTTGGGGGACAACCTATGGCTACACCTTC. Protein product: CSVWGTTYGYTF.

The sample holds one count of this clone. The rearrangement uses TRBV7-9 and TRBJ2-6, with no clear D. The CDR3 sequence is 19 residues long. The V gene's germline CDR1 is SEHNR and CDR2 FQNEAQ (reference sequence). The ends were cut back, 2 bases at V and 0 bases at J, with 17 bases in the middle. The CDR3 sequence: CASSLSPTPFISGANVLTF. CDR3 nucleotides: TGTGCCAGCAGCTTATCCCCGACACCCTTTATCTCTGGGGCCAACGTCCTGACTTTC.

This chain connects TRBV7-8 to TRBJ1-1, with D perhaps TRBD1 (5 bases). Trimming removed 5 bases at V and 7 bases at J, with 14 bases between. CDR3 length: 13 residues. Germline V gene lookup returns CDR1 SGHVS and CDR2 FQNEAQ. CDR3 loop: CASSVGRSGEAFF. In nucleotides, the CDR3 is TGTGCCAGCAGCGTGGGACGATCAGGTGAAGCTTTCTTT.

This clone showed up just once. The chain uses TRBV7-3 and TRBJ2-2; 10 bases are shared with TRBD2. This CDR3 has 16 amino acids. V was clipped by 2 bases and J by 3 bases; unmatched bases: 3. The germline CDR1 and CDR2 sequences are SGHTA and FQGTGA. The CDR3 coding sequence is TGTGCCAGCAGCTTAGCTAGCGGGGGCGACACCGGGGAGCTGTTTTTT. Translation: CASSLASGGDTGELFF.

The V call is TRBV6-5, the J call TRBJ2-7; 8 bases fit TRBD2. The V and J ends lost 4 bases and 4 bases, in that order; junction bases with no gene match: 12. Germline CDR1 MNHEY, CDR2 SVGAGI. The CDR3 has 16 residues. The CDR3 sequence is CASSSPGRGGRYEQYF. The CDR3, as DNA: TGTGCCAGCAGTTCCCCCGGGAGGGGGGGAAGGTACGAGCAGTACTTC.

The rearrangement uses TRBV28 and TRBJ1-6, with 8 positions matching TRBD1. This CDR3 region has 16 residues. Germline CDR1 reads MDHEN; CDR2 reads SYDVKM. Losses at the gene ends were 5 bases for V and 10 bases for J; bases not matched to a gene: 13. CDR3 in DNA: TGTGCCAGCAGTCCATCGGGGACAGGTCTCAGGTCACCCCTCCACTTT. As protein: CASSPSGTGLRSPLHF.

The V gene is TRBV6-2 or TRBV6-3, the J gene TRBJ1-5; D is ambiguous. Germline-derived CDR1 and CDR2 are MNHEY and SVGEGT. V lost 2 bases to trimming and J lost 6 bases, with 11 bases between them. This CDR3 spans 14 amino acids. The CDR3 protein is CASSYPIAGQPQHF. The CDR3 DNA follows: TGTGCCAGCAGTTACCCCATTGCGGGTCAGCCCCAGCATTTT.

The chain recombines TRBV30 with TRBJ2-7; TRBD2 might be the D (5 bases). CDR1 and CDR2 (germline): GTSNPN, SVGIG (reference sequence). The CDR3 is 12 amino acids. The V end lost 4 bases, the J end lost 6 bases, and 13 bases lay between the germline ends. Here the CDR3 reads CAWTLTGSEQYF. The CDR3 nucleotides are TGTGCCTGGACCCTTACGGGGAGCGAGCAGTACTTC.

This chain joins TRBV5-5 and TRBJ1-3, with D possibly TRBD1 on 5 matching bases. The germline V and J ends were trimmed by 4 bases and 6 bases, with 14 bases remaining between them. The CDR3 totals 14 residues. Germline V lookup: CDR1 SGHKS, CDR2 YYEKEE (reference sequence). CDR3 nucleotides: TGTGCCAGCAGCGTTCAGGGTCGTGTAAACACCATATATTTT. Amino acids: CASSVQGRVNTIYF.

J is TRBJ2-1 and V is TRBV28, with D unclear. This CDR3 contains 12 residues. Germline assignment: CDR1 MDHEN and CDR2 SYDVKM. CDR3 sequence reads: CAGNRPYNEQFF. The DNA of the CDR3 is TGTGCGGGAAATAGGCCATACAATGAGCAGTTCTTC. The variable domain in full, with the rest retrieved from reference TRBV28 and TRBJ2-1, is DVKVTQSSRYLVKRTGEKVFLECVQDMDHENMFWYRQDPGLGLRLIYFSYDVKMKEKGDIPEGYSVSREKKERFSLILESASTNQTSMYLCAGNRPYNEQFFGPGTRLTVL.

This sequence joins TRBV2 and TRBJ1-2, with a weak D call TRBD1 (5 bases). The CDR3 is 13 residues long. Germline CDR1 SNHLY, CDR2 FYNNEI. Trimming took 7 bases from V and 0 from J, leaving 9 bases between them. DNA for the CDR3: TGTGCCAGCAACCAGGGAGCTAACTATGGCTACACCTTC. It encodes CASNQGANYGYTF.

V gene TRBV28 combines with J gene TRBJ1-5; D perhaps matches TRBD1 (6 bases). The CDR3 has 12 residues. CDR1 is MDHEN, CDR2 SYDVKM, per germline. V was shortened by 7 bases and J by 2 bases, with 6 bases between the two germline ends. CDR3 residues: CASKGGNQPQHF. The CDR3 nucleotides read TGTGCCAGCAAGGGGGGCAATCAGCCCCAGCATTTT.

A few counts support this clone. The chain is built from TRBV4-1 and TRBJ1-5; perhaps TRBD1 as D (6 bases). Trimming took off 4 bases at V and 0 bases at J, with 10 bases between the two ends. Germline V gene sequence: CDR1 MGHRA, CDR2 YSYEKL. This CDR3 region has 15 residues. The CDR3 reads CASSPRQVSNQPQHF. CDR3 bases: TGCGCCAGCAGCCCCCGACAGGTTAGCAATCAGCCCCAGCATTTT.

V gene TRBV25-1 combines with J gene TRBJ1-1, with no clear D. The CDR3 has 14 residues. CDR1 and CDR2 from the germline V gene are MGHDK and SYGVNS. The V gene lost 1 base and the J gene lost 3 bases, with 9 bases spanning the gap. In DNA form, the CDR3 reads TGTGCCAGCAGTGAATTTGGGGAGGACACTGAAGCTTTCTTT. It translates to CASSEFGEDTEAFF.

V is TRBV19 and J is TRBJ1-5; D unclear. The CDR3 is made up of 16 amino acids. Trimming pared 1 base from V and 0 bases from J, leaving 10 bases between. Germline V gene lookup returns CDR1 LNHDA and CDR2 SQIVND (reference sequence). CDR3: CASSIAGSYSNQPQHF. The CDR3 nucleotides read TGTGCCAGTAGTATAGCTGGCAGCTATAGCAATCAGCCCCAGCATTTT. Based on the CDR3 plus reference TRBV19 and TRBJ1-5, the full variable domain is DGGITQSPKYLFRKEGQNVTLSCEQNLNHDAMYWYRQDPGQGLRLIYYSQIVNDFQKGDIAEGYSVSREKKESFPLTVTSAQKNPTAFYLCASSIAGSYSNQPQHFGDGTRLSIL.

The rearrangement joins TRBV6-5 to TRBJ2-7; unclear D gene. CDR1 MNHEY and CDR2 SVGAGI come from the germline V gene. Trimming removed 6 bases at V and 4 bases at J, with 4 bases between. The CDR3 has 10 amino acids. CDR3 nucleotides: TGTGCCAGCAGAGCATACGAGCAGTACTTC. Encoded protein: CASRAYEQYF.

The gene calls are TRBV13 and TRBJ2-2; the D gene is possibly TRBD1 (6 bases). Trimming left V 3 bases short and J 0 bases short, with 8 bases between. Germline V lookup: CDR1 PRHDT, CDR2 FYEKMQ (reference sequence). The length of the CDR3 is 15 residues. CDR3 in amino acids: CASSLGTPNTGELFF. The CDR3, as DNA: TGTGCCAGCAGCTTGGGGACACCGAACACCGGGGAGCTGTTTTTT.

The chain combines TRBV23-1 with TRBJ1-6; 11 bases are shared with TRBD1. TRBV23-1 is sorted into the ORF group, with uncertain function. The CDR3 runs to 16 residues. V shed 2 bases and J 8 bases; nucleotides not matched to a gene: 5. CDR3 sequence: CASSQPGQGEDSPLHF. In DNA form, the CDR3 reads TGCGCCAGCAGTCAACCGGGACAGGGGGAGGATTCACCCCTCCACTTT.

DNA of the CDR3: TGTGCCAGCAGCCGCCAGGTCATAGCCGCGGAGACCCAGTACTTC. It codes for CASSRQVIAAETQYF. The chain combines TRBV21-1 with TRBJ2-5. TRBV21-1 is labeled a pseudogene. The CDR3 runs to 15 residues.

The DNA for the CDR3 is TGTGCCACCAGTATGAAAGACACCATATATTTT. This gives the protein CATSMKDTIYF. The J gene is TRBJ1-3, the V gene TRBV15; D remains ambiguous. Germline loops: CDR1 LNHNV, CDR2 YYDKDF (reference sequence). The CDR3 extends over 11 amino acids. Trimming took off 6 bases at V and 8 bases at J, with 8 bases between the two ends.

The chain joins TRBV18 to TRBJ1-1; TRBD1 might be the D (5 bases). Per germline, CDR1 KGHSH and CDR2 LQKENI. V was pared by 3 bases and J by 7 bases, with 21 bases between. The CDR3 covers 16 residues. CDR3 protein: CASSPLRGLDHGEAFF. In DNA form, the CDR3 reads TGTGCCAGCTCACCTCTAAGGGGCCTCGATCACGGTGAAGCTTTCTTT.

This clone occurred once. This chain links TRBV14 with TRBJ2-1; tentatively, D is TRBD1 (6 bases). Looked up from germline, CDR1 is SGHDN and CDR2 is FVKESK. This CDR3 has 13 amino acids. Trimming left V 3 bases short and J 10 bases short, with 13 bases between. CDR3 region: CASSQSRGGEQFF. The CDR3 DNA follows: TGTGCCAGCAGCCAGAGCAGGGGTGGGGAGCAGTTCTTC. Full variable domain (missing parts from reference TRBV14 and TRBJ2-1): EAGVTQFPSHSVIEKGQTVTLRCDPISGHDNLYWYRRVMGKEIKFLLHFVKESKQDESGMPNNRFLAERTGGTYSTLKVQPAELEDSGVYFCASSQSRGGEQFFGPGTRLTVL.